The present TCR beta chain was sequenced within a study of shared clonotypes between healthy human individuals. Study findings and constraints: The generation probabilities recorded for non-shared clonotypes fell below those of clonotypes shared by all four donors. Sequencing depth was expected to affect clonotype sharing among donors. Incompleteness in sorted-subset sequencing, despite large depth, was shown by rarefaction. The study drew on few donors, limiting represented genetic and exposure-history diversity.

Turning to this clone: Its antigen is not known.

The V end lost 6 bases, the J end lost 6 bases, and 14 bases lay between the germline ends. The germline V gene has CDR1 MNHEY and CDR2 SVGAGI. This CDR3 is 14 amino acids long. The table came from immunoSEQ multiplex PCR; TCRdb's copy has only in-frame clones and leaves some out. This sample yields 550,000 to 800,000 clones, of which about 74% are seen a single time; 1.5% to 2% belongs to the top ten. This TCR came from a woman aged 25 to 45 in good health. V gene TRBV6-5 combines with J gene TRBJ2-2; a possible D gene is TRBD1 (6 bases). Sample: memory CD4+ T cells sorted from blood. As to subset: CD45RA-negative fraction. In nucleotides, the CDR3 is TGTGCCAGCAGGGGAGCCCAGGGGCCCGGGGAGCTGTTTTTT. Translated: CASRGAQGPGELFF.